Shown below are 2 T cell receptor beta chains from a single sample sequenced in a study of T cells in Graves' hyperthyroidism and ophthalmopathy. RNA transcripts served as the template for amplifying TCR beta CDR3 regions. A first-round RT-PCR of the TCR CDR3 used the HTBI primer set. TCRdb called the multiplex PCR reads again in MiXCR, with one record for every CDR3 protein. The sample lists 500,000 to 650,000 distinct CDR3 sequences, 14% seen once, with approximately 14% in the top ten. The sequencing input was blood. The receptor set was obtained from a woman between 40 and 55 years old with Graves' hyperthyroidism.

This clonotype was detected many times. This rearrangement joins TRBV28 to TRBJ2-3, with D tentatively TRBD1 (7 bases). Trimming removed 10 bases at V and 2 bases at J, with 10 bases between. This CDR3 region has 12 residues. CDR1 and CDR2 (germline): MDHEN, SYDVKM. The CDR3 spells CATGGFTDTQYF. CDR3 nucleotides: TGTGCCACAGGGGGGTTCACAGATACGCAGTATTTT.

This clonotype was seen at least ten times. J is TRBJ2-1 and V is TRBV5-1, with no clear D. The CDR3 is 15 residues long. Per the germline V gene, CDR1 is SGHRS and CDR2 is YFSETQ. The germline V and J ends were trimmed by 6 bases and 7 bases, with 20 bases remaining between them. The CDR3 sequence is CASTLEVQAGNEQFF. In DNA, the CDR3 is TGCGCCAGCACCCTAGAGGTCCAGGCCGGGAATGAGCAGTTCTTC.